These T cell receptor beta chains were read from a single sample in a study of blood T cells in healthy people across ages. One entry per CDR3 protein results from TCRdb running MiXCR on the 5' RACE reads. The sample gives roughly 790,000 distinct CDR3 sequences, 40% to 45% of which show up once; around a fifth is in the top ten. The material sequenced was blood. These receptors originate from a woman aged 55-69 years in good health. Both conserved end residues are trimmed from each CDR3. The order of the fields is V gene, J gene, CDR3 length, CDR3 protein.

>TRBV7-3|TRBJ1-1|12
ASSRNGPDTEAF
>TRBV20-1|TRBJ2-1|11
SARSGGYNEWF
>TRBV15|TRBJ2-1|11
ATSLSTEDEQF
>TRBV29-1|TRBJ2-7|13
SVEVTGGASYEQY
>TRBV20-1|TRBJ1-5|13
SAPEGAYSNQPQH
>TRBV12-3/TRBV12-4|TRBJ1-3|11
ASGRVSGNTIY
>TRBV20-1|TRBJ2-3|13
SASMRAKTADTQY
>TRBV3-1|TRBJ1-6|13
ANSRFSQGNSPLH
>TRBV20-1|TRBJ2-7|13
SAARTGGISYEQY
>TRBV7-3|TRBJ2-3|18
ASSSPRGTTSGANTDTQY